Presented here are 14 T cell receptor beta chains from one specimen sequenced in a study of Graves' ophthalmopathy and Graves' hyperthyroidism. Amplification of the TCR beta CDR3 regions used RNA transcripts (as template). HTBI primers primed a first-round RT-PCR, and a second-round multiplex PCR followed. TCRdb re-called the multiplex PCR reads with MiXCR, one entry per CDR3 protein. The sample consists of over a million distinct CDR3 sequences, approximately 35% of them appearing once. The sample was peripheral blood or thyroid tissue (not recorded which). Source of these receptors: an adult man with Graves' hyperthyroidism.

This chain uses TRBV30 with TRBJ1-5, with a possible D match to TRBD1 (5 bases). Trimming shortened V by 0 bases and J by 3 bases, and 6 bases separated the two germline ends. The CDR3 runs 13 residues. Germline loops: CDR1 GTSNPN, CDR2 SVGIG (reference sequence). CDR3 sequence reads: CAWSVQDNQPQHF. CDR3 sequence (DNA): TGTGCCTGGAGTGTACAGGACAATCAGCCCCAGCATTTT.

This chain links TRBV29-1 with TRBJ2-5, with 10 bases that match TRBD1. V was clipped by 8 bases and J by 7 bases; unmatched bases: 10. There are 13 residues in the CDR3. Germline assignment: CDR1 SQVTM and CDR2 ANQGSEA. The CDR3: CSLGTGALGTQYF. In nucleotides, the CDR3 is TGCAGCTTAGGGACAGGGGCACTAGGGACCCAGTACTTC. Full variable domain (outside the CDR3, taken from reference TRBV29-1 and TRBJ2-5): SAVISQKPSRDICQRGTSLTIQCQVDSQVTMMFWYRQQPGQSLTLIATANQGSEATYESGFVIDKFPISRPNLTFSTLTVSNMSPEDSSIYLCSLGTGALGTQYFGPGTRLLVL.

This clonotype came up many times. V and J are TRBV7-2 and TRBJ1-1; TRBD1 matches at 8 bases. J lost 1 base, V lost 2 bases, and 3 bases had no gene match. CDR3 length equals 15 residues. CDR1 is SGHTA, CDR2 FQGNSA, per germline. CDR3 residues: CASSLRQGSNTEAFF. CDR3 in DNA: TGTGCCAGCAGCTTAAGACAGGGGTCGAACACTGAAGCTTTCTTT. Full variable domain (missing parts from reference TRBV7-2 and TRBJ1-1): GAGVSQSPSNKVTEKGKDVELRCDPISGHTALYWYRQSLGQGLEFLIYFQGNSAPDKSGLPSDRFSAERTGGSVSTLTIQRTQQEDSAVYLCASSLRQGSNTEAFFGQGTRLTVV.

The CDR3 protein is CADSSTSGRAAYEQYF. Written as DNA, the CDR3 is TGTGCCGACAGCTCGACTAGCGGGAGGGCCGCCTACGAGCAGTACTTC. The chain joins TRBV11-2 to TRBJ2-7, with 14 nucleotides matching TRBD2. With 11 bases clipped from V and 2 bases from J, the junction kept 11 bases outside the gene matches. The germline gives CDR1 SGHAT, CDR2 FQNNGV. The CDR3 covers 16 residues.

The chain is built from TRBV7-9 and TRBJ2-3; possible D gene TRBD1, 6 bases. The CDR3 runs to 17 residues. Germline CDR1 SEHNR, CDR2 FQNEAQ (reference sequence). V was trimmed by 6 bases and J by 4 bases, leaving 23 bases between them. The DNA for the CDR3 is TGTGCCAGCAGTAGGTTCTCGCAGGGGACCGGGGCAGATACGCAGTATTTT. Encoded protein: CASSRFSQGTGADTQYF.

The J gene is TRBJ1-4, the V gene TRBV5-1; TRBD1 might be the D (5 bases). The CDR3 covers 15 residues. Looked up from germline, CDR1 is SGHRS and CDR2 is YFSETQ. Trimming removed 4 bases from V and 1 base from J, with 11 bases in between. The CDR3 sequence is CASSARGRTNEKLFF. CDR3 nucleotides: TGCGCCAGCAGCGCCCGGGGGAGAACTAATGAAAAACTGTTTTTT.

The sample holds a few counts of this clonotype. The J gene is TRBJ2-5, the V gene TRBV6-5; TRBD1 matches at 7 bases. V shed 6 bases and J 9 bases; nucleotides not matched to a gene: 16. The germline gives CDR1 MNHEY, CDR2 SVGAGI. The CDR3 totals 15 residues. The CDR3 is CASSSTGVVNQPQYF. The CDR3 DNA sequence: TGTGCCAGCAGCTCAACAGGGGTCGTCAATCAGCCCCAGTACTTC.

This clonotype showed up many times. The rearrangement joins TRBV9 to TRBJ1-6; no reliable D call. With 3 bases removed from V and 10 bases from J, the gap between germline ends came to 14 bases. Germline lookup yields CDR1 SGDLS and CDR2 YYNGEE. CDR3 size: 14 residues. The CDR3 sequence: CASSERETRSPLHF. For the CDR3, the DNA is TGTGCCAGCAGCGAGAGGGAGACACGATCACCCCTCCACTTT.

Ten or more counts support this clonotype. This chain links TRBV7-3 with TRBJ2-5; possible D gene TRBD2, 6 bases. Germline V gene data show CDR1 as SGHTA and CDR2 as FQGTGA. This CDR3 region has 16 residues. Trimming took off 2 bases at V and 1 base at J, with 14 bases between the two ends. The CDR3 protein is CASSLGGGFTQETQYF. The CDR3 bases are TGTGCCAGCAGCTTAGGCGGAGGGTTTACCCAAGAGACCCAGTACTTC.

The chain has TRBV25-1 and TRBJ1-6, with D tentatively TRBD1 (6 bases). Trimming left V 4 bases short and J 14 bases short, with 15 bases between. The CDR3 is 13 amino acids. CDR1 is MGHDK, CDR2 SYGVNS, per germline. As DNA, the CDR3 is TGTGCCAGCAGTGTATACAGGGAAACAACCCTCCACTTT. Its protein is CASSVYRETTLHF. Full variable domain (remainder filled in from reference TRBV25-1 and TRBJ1-6): EADIYQTPRYLVIGTGKKITLECSQTMGHDKMYWYQQDPGMELHLIHYSYGVNSTEKGDLSSESTVSRIRTEHFPLTLESARPSHTSQYLCASSVYRETTLHFGNGTRLTVT.

The chain recombines TRBV12-3 or TRBV12-4 with TRBJ2-2; 7 nucleotides match TRBD2. V lost 3 bases and J lost 7; bases outside the gene matches: 5. The CDR3 has 14 amino acids. DNA for the CDR3: TGTGCCAGCAGTTTTGGCGGGAGTAGCGGGGAGCTGTTTTTT. It specifies CASSFGGSSGELFF.

The chain carries TRBV5-5 and TRBJ2-7; a possible D gene is TRBD1 (6 bases). CDR1 is SGHKS and CDR2 is YYEKEE in the germline V gene (reference sequence). The CDR3 totals 14 residues. The ends were cut back, 0 bases at V and 3 bases at J, with 10 bases in the middle. CDR3 amino acids: CASSLGPGHYEQYF. The CDR3 nucleotides read TGTGCCAGCAGCTTGGGGCCGGGACACTACGAGCAGTACTTC. Looking up the rest from reference TRBV5-5 and TRBJ2-7 gives the full variable domain: DAGVTQSPTHLIKTRGQQVTLRCSPISGHKSVSWYQQVLGQGPQFIFQYYEKEERGRGNFPDRFSARQFPNYSSELNVNALLLGDSALYLCASSLGPGHYEQYFGPGTRLTVT.

A note on this clonotype: It may be a read error: a sequence one base away is much more abundant. CDR3 protein: CASSRERREQYF. For the CDR3, the DNA is TGTGCCAGCAGCCGGGAGCGACGGGAGCAGTACTTC. The V gene is TRBV6-5, the J gene TRBJ2-7; possibly TRBD2 for D (6 bases). Germline assignment: CDR1 MNHEY and CDR2 SVGAGI. V lost 6 bases, J lost 7 bases, and 13 bases lay in between. The CDR3 has 12 residues.

Concerning this clonotype itself: Possible read error: a much larger clone is one base away. J is TRBJ1-2 and V is TRBV7-9; D is possibly TRBD1 (6 bases). The V gene lost 3 bases and the J gene lost 6 bases, with 14 bases spanning the gap. Looked up from germline, CDR1 is SEHNR and CDR2 is FQNEAQ (reference sequence). The CDR3 loop spans 14 amino acids. The CDR3, as DNA: TGTGCCAGCAGCTTCGGGACACCTGTCCATGGCTACACCTTC. Translated: CASSFGTPVHGYTF.